The TCR beta chain under discussion was sequenced for a study of cytomegalovirus exposure and HLA in healthy donors. The study's findings and limits: Another analysis was done later, and it associated around 16,000 TCR beta sequences with HLA alleles at 0.05 false discovery rate. Upon later analysis, TCR association rates were observed to vary by HLA locus, being highest for DRB1 and lowest for HLA-C. Among TCR beta chains, those listed as cytomegalovirus-associated numbered about 160.

Germline V gene sequence: CDR1 GTSNPN, CDR2 SVGIG (reference sequence). The CDR3 runs to 15 residues. V shed 3 bases, J shed 5 bases, and the junction held 6 bases outside the gene matches. For this clone: The antigen is undetermined.

PCR was performed using 60 Vbeta and 13 Jbeta primers. Clones were sequenced by immunoSEQ multiplex PCR, and TCRdb holds only the in-frame ones, with some missing. The sample gives over 150,000 clones, roughly 77% of which show up once; more than 4.5% is in the top ten. This TCR was sampled from a young man in good health and CMV-seropositive. The chain combines TRBV30 with TRBJ1-5; 11 bases are a match to TRBD1. The sample consisted of PBMCs. The CDR3 coding sequence is TGTGCCTGGAGGGCTGGGACAGGGGGGGATCAGCCCCAGCATTTT. Translated, it gives CAWRAGTGGDQPQHF.